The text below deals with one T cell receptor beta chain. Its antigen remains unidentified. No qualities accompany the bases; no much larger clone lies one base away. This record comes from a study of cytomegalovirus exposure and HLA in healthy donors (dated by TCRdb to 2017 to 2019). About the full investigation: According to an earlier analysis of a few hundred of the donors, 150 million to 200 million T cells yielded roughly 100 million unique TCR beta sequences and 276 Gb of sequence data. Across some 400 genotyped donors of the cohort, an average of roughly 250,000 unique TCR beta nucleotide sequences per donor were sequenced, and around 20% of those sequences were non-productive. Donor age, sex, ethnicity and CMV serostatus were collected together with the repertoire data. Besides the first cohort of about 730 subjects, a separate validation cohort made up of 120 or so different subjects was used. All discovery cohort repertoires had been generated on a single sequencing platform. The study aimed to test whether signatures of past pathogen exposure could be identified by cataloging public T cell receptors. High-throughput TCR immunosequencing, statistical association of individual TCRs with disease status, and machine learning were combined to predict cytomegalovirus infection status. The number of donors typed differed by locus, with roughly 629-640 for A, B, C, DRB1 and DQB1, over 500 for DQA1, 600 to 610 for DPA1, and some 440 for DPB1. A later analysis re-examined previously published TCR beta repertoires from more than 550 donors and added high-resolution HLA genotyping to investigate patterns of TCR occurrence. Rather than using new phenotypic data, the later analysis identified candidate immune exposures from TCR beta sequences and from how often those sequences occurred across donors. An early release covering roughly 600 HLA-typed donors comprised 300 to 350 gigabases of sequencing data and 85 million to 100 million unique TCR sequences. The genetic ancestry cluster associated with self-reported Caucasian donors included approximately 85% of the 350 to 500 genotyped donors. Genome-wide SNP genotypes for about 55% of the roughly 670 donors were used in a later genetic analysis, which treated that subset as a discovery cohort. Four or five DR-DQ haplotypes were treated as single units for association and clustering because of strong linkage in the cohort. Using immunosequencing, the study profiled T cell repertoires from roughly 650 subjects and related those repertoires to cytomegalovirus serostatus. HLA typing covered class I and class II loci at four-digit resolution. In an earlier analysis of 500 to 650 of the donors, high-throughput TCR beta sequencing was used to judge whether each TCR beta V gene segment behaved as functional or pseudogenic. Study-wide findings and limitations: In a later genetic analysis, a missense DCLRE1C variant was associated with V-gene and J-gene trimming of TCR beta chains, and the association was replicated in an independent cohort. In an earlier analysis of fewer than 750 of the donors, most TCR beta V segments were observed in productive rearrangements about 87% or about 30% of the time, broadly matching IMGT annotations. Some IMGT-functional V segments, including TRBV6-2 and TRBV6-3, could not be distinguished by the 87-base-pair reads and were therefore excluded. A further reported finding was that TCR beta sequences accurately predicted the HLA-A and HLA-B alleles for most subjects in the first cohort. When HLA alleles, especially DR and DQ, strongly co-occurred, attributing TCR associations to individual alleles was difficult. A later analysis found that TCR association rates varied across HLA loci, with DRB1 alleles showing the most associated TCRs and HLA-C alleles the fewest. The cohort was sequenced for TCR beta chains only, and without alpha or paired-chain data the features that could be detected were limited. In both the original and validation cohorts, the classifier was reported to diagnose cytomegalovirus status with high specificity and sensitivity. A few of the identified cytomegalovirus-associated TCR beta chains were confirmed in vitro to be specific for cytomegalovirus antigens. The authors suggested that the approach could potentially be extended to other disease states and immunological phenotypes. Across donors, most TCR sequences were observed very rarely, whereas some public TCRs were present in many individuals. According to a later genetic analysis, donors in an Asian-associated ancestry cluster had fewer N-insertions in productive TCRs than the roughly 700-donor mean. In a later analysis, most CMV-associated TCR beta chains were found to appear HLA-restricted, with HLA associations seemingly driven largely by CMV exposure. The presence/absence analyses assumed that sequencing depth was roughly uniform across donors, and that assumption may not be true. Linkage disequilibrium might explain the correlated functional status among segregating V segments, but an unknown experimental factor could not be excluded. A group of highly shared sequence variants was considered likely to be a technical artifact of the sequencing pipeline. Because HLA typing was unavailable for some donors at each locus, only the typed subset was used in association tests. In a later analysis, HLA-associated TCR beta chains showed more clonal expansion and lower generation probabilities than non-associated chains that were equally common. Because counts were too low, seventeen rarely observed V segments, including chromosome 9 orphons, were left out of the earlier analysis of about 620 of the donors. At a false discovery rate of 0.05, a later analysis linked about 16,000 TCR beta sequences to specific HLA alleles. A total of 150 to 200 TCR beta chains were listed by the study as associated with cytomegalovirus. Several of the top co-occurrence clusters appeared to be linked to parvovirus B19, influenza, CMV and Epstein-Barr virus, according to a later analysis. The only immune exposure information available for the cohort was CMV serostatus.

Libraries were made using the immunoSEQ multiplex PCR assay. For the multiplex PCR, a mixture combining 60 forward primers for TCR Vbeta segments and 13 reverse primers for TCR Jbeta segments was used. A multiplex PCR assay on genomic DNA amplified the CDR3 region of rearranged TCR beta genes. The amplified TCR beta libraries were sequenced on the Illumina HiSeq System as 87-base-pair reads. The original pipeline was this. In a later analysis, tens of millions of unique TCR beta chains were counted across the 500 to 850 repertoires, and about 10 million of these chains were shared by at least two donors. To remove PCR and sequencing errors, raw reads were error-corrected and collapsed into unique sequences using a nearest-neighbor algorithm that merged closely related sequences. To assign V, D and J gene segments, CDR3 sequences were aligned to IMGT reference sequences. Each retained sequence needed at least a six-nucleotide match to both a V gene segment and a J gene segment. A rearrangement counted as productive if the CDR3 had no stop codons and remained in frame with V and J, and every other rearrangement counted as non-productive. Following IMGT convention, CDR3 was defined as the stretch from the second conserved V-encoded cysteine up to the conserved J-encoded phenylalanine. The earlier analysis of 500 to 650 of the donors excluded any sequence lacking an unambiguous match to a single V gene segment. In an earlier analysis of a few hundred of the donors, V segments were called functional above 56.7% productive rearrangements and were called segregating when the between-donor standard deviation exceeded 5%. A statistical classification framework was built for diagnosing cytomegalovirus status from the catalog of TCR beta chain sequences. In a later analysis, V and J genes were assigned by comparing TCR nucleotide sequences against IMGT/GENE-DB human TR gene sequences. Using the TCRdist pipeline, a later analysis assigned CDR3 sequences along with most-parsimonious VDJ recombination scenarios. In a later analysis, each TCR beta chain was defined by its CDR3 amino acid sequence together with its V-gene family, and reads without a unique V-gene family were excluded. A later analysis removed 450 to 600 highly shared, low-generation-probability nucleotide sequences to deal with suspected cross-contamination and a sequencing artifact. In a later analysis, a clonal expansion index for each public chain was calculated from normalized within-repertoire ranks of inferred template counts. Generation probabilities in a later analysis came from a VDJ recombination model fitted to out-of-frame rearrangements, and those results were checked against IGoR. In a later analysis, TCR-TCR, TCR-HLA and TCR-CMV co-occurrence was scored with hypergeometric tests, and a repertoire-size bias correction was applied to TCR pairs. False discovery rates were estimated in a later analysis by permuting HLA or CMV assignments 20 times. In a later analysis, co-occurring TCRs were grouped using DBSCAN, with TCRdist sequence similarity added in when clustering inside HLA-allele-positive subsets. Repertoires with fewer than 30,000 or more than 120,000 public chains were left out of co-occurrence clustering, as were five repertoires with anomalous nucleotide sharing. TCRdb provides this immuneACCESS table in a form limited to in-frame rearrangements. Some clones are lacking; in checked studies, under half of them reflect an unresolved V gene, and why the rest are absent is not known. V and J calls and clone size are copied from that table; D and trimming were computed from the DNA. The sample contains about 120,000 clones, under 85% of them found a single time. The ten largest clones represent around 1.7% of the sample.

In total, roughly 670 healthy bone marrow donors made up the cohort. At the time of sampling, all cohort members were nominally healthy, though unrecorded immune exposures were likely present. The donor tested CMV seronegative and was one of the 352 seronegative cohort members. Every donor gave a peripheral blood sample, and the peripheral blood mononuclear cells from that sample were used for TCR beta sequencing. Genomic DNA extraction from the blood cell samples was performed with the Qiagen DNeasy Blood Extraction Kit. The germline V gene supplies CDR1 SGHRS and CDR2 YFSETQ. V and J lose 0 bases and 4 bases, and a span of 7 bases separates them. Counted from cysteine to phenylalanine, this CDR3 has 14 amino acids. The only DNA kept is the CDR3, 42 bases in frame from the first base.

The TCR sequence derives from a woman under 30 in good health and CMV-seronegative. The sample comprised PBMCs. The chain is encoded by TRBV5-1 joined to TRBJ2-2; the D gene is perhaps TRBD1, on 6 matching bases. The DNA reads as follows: TGCGCCAGCAGCTTGGAACAGGGCACCGGGGAGCTGTTTTTT. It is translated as CASSLEQGTGELFF.